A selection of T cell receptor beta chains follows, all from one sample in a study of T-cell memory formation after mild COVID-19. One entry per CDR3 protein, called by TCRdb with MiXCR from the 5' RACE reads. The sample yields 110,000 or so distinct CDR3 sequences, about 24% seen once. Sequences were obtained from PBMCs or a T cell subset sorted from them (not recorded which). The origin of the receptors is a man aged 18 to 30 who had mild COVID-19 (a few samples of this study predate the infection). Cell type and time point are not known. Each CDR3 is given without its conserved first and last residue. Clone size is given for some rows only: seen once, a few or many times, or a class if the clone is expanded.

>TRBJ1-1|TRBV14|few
ASSLDLLVTEAF
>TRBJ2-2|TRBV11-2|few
ASRGIKGSHIGELF
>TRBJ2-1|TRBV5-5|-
ASSLEGQGSDEQF
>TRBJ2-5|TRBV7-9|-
ASSLVAEKETQY
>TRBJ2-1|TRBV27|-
ASSPEGDRAGNEQF
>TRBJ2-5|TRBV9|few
ASSFLAGDRGIRETQY
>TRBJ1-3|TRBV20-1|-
SAPSGNTIY
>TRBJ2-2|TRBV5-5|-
ASSLETSGTGELF
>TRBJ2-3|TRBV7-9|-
ASSPKGRADTQY
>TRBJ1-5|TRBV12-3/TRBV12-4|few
ASSKDRGRPQH
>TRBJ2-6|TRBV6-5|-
ASEGPRDNVLT
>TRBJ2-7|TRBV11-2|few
ASSFSAGDYEQY
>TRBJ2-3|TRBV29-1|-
SVVAGGTDTQY
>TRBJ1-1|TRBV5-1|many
ASSLRGTEAF